This record looks at one T cell receptor (beta chain) sequence and its context. Its antigen remains unidentified. TCR beta was sequenced from blood CD8+ and CD4+ T cells. The TEMRA cells underwent FACS enrichment, while the CD8+ and CD4+ T cells underwent negative isolation. This sample stems from a study of CD8 T cells in Susac syndrome. Overall study findings and caveats: As the study acknowledged, the number of individuals who were part of its TCR sequencing and HLA analysis was relatively small.

Random hexamers were used to reverse transcribe an amount of about 0.45 to 1 ug RNA. By means of immunoSEQ multiplex PCR, TCR beta CDR3 spanning 54 Vbeta and 13 Jbeta underwent amplification. TCRdb re-analysed the immunoSEQ multiplex PCR reads in MiXCR, keeping a single row per CDR3 protein. The sample contains about 140,000 distinct CDR3 sequences, about 95% of which appear only once. The receptor's source is a human donor with multiple sclerosis. Sequences were obtained from CD4+ T cells from PBMCs.

CDR3 sequence: CASSGVAEAFF. The CDR3 DNA follows: TGTGCCAGCAGTGGCGTCGCTGAAGCTTTCTTT. The chain carries TRBV2 and TRBJ1-1; D gene uncertain. The V gene's germline CDR1 is SNHLY and CDR2 FYNNEI. The CDR3 runs 11 residues. V lost 4 bases, J lost 6 bases, and 6 bases lay in between.